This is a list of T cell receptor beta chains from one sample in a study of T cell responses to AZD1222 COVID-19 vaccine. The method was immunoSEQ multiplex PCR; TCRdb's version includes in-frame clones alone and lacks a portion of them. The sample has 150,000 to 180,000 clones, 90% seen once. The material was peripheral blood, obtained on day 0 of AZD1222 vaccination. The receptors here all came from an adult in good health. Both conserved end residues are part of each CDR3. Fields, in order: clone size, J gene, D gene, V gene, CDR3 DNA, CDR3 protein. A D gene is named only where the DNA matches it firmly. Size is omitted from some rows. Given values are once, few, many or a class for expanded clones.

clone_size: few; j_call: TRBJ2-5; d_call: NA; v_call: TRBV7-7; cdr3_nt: TGTGCTAGCAGCTTAATTCGTGCAGGGCAGTACCAAGAGACCCAGTACTTC; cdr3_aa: CASSLIRAGQYQETQYF
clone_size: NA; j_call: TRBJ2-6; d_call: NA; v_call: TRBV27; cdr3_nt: TGTGCCAGCAGTGCTATGGGGGCCAACGTCCTGACTTTC; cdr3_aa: CASSAMGANVLTF
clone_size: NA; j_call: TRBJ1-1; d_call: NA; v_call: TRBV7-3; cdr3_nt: TGTGCCAGCAGCTTAACCACCGGTGAGGGGAGGGAAAACACTGAAGCTTTCTTT; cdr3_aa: CASSLTTGEGRENTEAFF
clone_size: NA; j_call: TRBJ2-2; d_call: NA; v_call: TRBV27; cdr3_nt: TGTGCCAGCAGTTTATACCCGAGTGGAGGGGAGCTGTTTTTT; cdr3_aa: CASSLYPSGGELFF
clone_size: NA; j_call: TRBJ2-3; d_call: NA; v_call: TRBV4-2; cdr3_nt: TGTGCCAGCAGCCAAGATTTAGCGGCGGACGGCACAGATACGCAGTATTTT; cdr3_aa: CASSQDLAADGTDTQYF
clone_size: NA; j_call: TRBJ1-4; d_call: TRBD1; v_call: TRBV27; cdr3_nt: TGTGCCAGCAGTACACACAGGGGGCGCGTTGAAAAACTGTTTTTT; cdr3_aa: CASSTHRGRVEKLFF
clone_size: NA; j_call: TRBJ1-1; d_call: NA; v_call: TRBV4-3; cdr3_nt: TGCGCCAGCAGCCAAGACACGGCCTCGAACACTGAAGCTTTCTTT; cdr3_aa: CASSQDTASNTEAFF
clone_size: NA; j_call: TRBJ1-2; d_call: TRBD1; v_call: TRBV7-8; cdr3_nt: TGTGCCAGCAGCTCCGGACAGGGGATCGGCTACACCTTC; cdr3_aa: CASSSGQGIGYTF
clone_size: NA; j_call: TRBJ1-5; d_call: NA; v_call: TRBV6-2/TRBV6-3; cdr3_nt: TGTGCCAGCAGTTACGAGGGACGTAGCAATCAGCCCCAGCATTTT; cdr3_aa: CASSYEGRSNQPQHF
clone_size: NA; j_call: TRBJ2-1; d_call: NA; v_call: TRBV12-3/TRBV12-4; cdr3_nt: TGTGCCAGTTCCGGGACACCGGCACCTGAGCAGTTCTTC; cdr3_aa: CASSGTPAPEQFF
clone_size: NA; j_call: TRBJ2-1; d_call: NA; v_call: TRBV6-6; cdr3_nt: TGTGCCAGCAGCCCCGCGAGGGTCTACTACAATGAGCAGTTCTTC; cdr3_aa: CASSPARVYYNEQFF
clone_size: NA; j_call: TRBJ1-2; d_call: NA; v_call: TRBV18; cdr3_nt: TGTGCCAGCTCACCGGGGAGCACCCAGGGAGGCTACACCTTC; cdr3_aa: CASSPGSTQGGYTF
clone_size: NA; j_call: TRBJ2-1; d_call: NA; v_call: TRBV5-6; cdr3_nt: TGTGCCAGCAGCTTGGGAGGGCTGAGGATACACAATGAGCAGTTCTTC; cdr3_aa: CASSLGGLRIHNEQFF
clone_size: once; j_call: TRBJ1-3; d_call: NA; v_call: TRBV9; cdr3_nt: TGTGCCAGCAGCTCCGCTAGCGCTGGAAACACCATATATTTT; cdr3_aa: CASSSASAGNTIYF
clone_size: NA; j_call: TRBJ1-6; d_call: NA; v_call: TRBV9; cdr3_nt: TGTGCCAGCAGTTCTTCCACCGGGTTTTATAATTCACCCCTCCACTTT; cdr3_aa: CASSSSTGFYNSPLHF
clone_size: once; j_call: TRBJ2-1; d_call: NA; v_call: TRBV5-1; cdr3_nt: TGCGCCAGCAGCTCGTTGTTGGGGGATGAGCAGTTCTTC; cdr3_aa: CASSSLLGDEQFF
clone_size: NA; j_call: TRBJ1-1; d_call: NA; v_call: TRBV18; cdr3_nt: TGTGCCAGCTCCCCTACGGAGAACACTGAAGCTTTCTTT; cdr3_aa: CASSPTENTEAFF
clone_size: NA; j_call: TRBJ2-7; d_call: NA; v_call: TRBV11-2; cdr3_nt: TGTGCCAGCAGCGGAGGGGGATACGAGCAGTACTTC; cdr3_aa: CASSGGGYEQYF
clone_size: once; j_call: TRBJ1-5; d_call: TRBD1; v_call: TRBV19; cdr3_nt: TGTGCCAGTAGTATTGGACAGGTGTATCAGCCCCAGCATTTT; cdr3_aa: CASSIGQVYQPQHF
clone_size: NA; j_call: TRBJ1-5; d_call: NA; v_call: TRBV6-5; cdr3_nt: TGTGCCACAAAGGAAGGGAATAGCAATCAGCCCCAGCATTTT; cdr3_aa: CATKEGNSNQPQHF
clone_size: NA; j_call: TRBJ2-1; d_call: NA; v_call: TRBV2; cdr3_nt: TGTGCCAGCAGTGAAGGATTTGTTATGAATGAGCAGTTCTTC; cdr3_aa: CASSEGFVMNEQFF
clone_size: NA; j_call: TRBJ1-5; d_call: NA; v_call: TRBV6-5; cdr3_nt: TGTGCCAGCAGTACCTACAGTGGGAATCAGCCCCAGCATTTT; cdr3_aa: CASSTYSGNQPQHF
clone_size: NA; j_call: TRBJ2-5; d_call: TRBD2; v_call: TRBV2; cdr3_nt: TGTGCCAGCAGGGGACTAGGAGGCGAGACCCAGTACTTC; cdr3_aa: CASRGLGGETQYF
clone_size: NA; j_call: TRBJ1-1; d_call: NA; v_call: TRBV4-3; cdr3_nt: TGCGCCAGCAGCCAAGATGTACAGTTCTTGAACACTGAAGCTTTCTTT; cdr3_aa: CASSQDVQFLNTEAFF
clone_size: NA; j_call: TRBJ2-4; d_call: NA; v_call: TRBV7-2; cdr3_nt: TGTGCCAGCAGCCAGGGTGGACAGCCAAACATTCAGTACTTC; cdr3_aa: CASSQGGQPNIQYF
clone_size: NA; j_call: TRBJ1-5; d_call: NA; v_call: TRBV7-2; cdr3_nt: TGTGCCAGCAGCTTATCCGGGCTAGCATCCCATCAGCCCCAGCATTTT; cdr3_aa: CASSLSGLASHQPQHF
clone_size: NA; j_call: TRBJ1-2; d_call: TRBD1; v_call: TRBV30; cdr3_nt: TGTGCCTGGAGCGCCGGGACAGGGGGACCCAACTATGGCTACACCTTC; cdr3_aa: CAWSAGTGGPNYGYTF
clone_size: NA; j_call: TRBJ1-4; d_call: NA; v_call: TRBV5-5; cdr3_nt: TGTGCCAGCAGCTTAGAGGGGGTCCGAGTTAATGAAAAACTGTTTTTT; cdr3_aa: CASSLEGVRVNEKLFF
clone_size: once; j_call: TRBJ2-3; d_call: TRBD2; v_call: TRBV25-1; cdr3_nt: TGTGCCAGCAACCCAGCGGGGGCAAATACGCAGTATTTT; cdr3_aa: CASNPAGANTQYF
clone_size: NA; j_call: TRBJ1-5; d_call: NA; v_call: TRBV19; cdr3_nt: TGTCCCACCGAAGACGACGGTAGCAATCAGCCCCAGCATTTT; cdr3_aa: CPTEDDGSNQPQHF
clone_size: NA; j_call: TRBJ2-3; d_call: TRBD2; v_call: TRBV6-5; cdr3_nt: TGTGCCAGTCGGACTAGCGGGAGTACAGATACGCAGTATTTT; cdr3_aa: CASRTSGSTDTQYF
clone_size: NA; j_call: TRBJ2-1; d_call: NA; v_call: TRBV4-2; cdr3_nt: TGTGCCAGCAGCCAAGAACCCGGGCCCAGCTCCTACAATGAGCAGTTCTTC; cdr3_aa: CASSQEPGPSSYNEQFF
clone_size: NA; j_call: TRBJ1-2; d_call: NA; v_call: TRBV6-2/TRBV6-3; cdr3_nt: TGTGCCAGCAGTTACAGTAGGGTCGCTACCGGCTACACCTTC; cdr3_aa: CASSYSRVATGYTF
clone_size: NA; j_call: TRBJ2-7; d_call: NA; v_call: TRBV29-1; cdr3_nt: TGCAGCGTTCGTGAGGGGATAAGGTACGAGCAGTACTTC; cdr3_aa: CSVREGIRYEQYF
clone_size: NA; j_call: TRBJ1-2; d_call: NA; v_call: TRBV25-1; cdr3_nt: TGTGCCAGCAGTGAATGGGACCTGGGCTACACCTTC; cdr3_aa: CASSEWDLGYTF
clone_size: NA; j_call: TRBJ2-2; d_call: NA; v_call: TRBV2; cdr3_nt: TGTGCCAGCAGTGCCCGGACGAACACCGGGGAGCTGTTTTTT; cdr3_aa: CASSARTNTGELFF
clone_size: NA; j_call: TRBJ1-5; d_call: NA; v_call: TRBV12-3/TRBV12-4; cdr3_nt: TGTGCCAGCAGTCCCGTGGGGGCTCAGCCCCAGCATTTT; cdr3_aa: CASSPVGAQPQHF
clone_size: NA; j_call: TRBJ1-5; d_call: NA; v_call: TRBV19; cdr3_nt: TGTGCCAGTAAGGCGCAGGGTAATAGCAATCAGCCCCAGCATTTT; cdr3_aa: CASKAQGNSNQPQHF
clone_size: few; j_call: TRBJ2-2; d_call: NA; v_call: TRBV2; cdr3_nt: TGTGCCAGCACCCTGGACACACTCGCGAACACCGGGGAGCTGTTTTTT; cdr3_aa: CASTLDTLANTGELFF
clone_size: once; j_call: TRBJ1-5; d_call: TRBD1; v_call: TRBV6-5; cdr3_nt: TGTGCCAGCAGTTACGCGACAGGGCATCAGCCCCAGCATTTT; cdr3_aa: CASSYATGHQPQHF
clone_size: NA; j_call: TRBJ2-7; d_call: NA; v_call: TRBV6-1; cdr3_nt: TGTGCCAGCAGTGCCTTAAGCGGCGGTCGCTCCTACGAGCAGTACTTC; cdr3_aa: CASSALSGGRSYEQYF
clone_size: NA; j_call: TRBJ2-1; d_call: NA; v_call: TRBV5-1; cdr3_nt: TGCGCCAGCAGCGCGGCTAGCTATGTCGATGAGCAGTTCTTC; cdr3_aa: CASSAASYVDEQFF
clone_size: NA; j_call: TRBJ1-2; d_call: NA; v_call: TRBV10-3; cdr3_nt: TGTGCCATCAGTGAGTTTCCCTCTGGGGAGGGAGGCTACACCTTC; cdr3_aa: CAISEFPSGEGGYTF
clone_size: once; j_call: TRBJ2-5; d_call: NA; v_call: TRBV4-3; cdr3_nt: TGCGCCAGCAGCCAAGACTGGGGCACGGGGGAGACCCAGTACTTC; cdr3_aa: CASSQDWGTGETQYF
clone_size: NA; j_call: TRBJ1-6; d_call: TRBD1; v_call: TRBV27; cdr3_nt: TGTGCCAGCAGAAAAAGGCCGGGACAGGGGGCTAAGAACCAAAATTCACCCCTCCACTTT; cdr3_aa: CASRKRPGQGAKNQNSPLHF
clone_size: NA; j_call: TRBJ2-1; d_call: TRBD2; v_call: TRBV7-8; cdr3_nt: TGTGCCAGCAGCTTAGATAGCGGGAAGCGGTTCTTC; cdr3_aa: CASSLDSGKRFF
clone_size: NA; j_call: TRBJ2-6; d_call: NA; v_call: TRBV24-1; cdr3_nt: TGTGCCACCAGTGATCCGACAGCGCCGGGATCTGGGGCCAACGTCCTGACTTTC; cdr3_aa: CATSDPTAPGSGANVLTF
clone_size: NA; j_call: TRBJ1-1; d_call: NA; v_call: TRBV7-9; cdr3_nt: TGTGCCAGCAGCTTAGTCGAAGATGGGGGACGGGCTTTCTTT; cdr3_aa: CASSLVEDGGRAFF
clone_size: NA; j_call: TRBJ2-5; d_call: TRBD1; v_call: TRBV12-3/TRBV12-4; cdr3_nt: TGTGCCAGCAGCCGGGACAGGCAACAGACCCAGTACTTC; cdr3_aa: CASSRDRQQTQYF
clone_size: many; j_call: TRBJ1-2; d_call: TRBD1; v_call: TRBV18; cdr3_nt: TGTGCCAGCTCACCAAGGACAGGCGAGTCCTATGGCTACACCTTC; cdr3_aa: CASSPRTGESYGYTF
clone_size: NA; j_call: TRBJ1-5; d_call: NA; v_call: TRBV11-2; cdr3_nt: TGTGCCAGCAGCTTAGGAAGGGTCTTTAGCAATCAGCCCCAGCATTTT; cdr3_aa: CASSLGRVFSNQPQHF
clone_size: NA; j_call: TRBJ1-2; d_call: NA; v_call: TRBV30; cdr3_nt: TGTGCCTGGAGCGGGAGCGGCTACACCTTC; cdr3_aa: CAWSGSGYTF